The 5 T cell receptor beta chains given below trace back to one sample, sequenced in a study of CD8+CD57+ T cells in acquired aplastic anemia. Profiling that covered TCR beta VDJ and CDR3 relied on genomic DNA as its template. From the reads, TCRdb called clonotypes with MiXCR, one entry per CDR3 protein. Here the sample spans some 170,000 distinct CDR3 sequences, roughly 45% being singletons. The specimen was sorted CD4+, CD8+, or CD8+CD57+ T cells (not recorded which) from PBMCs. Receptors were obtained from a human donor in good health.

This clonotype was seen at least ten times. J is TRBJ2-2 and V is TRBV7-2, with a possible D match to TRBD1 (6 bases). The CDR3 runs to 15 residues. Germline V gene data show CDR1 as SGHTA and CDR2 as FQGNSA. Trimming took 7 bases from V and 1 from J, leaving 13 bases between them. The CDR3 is CASNEMTGNTGELFF. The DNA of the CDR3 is TGTGCCAGCAACGAGATGACAGGGAACACCGGGGAGCTGTTTTTT.

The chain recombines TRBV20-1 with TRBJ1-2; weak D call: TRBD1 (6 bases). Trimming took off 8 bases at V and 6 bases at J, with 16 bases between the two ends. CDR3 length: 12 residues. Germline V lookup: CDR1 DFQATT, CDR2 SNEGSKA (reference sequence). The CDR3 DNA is TGCAGTCTGGCCGGGGGCGGCGATGGCTACACCTTC. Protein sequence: CSLAGGGDGYTF.

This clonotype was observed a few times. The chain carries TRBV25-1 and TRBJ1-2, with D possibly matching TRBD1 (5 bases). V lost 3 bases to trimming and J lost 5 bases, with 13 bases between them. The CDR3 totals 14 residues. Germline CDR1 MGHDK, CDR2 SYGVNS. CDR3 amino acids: CASSEGGGMYGYTF. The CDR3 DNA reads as TGTGCCAGCAGTGAGGGGGGAGGGATGTATGGCTACACCTTC.

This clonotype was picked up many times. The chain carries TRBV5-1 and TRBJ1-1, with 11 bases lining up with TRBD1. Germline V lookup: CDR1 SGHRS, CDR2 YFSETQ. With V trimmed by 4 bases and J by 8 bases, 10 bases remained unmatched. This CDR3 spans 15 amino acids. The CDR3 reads CASSDGQGASGEAFF. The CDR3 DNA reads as TGCGCCAGCAGCGACGGACAGGGGGCTTCTGGAGAAGCTTTCTTT.

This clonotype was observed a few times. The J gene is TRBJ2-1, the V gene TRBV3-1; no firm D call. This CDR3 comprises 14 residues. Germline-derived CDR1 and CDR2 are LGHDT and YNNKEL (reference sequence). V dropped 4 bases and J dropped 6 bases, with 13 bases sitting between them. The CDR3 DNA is TGTGCCAGCAGCCCCTGGGCCAGTACCAATGAGCAGTTCTTC. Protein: CASSPWASTNEQFF.